Listed here is a single T cell receptor beta chain. Antigen specificity is unknown. Other DNA sequences in the sample encode the same CDR3. This specimen belongs to a study of shared clonotypes between healthy human individuals. The study, taken as a whole, reports: A generally larger estimated richness was seen in naive subsets than in memory subsets. Sampling was confined to blood; repertoires within tissues likely differ. A handful of donors shared roughly 5% of their naive CD4 clonotypes.

Profiling relied on immunoSEQ multiplex PCR, and the TCRdb table lists in-frame clones only, not all of them. This sample has over 700,000 clones, with approximately 72% found just once. The CDR3 totals 14 residues. Germline lookup yields CDR1 MNHEY and CDR2 SMNVEV (reference sequence). V was pared by 5 bases and J by 3 bases, with 8 bases between. The clonotype was recovered from a woman younger than 45 in good health. Specimen: memory CD4+ T cells sorted from blood. Subset: CD45RA-negative fraction. V and J are TRBV27 and TRBJ2-6, with no clear D. The CDR3 reads CASSPQVGANVLTF. CDR3 DNA sequence: TGTGCCAGCAGTCCCCAGGTTGGGGCCAACGTCCTGACTTTC.